This T cell receptor beta chain derives from a study of T cell responses to AZD1222 COVID-19 vaccine. With respect to this clone: Antigen: not known.

Sequenced by immunoSEQ multiplex PCR; TCRdb stores in-frame clones only, minus some. The profile shows approximately 74,000 clones, 75% to 90% of them singletons. Whole-study results and caveats: Spike was spanned by vaccine-associated CD4 TCRs, with dominance at 160-218 and 743-854.

This sequence was found in an adult in good health. Here the sequenced sample was peripheral blood, taken on day 0 of AZD1222 vaccination.

In DNA form, the CDR3 reads TGCGCCAGCAGCGGGGACAGGAATTCACCCCTCCACTTT. Amino acid sequence: CASSGDRNSPLHF. V gene TRBV5-1 combines with J gene TRBJ1-6; TRBD1 matches 8 bases. The germline gives CDR1 SGHRS, CDR2 YFSETQ. The CDR3 runs to 13 residues. After removal of 4 bases from V and 7 bases from J, the junction contained 1 base not matched to a gene. The variable domain in full, with the rest retrieved from reference TRBV5-1 and TRBJ1-6, is KAGVTQTPRYLIKTRGQQVTLSCSPISGHRSVSWYQQTPGQGLQFLFEYFSETQRNKGNFPGRFSGRQFSNSRSEMNVSTLELGDSALYLCASSGDRNSPLHFGNGTRLTVT.